This T cell receptor beta chain was recovered during a study of T cell responses to AZD1222 COVID-19 vaccine. Study-level points and caveats: Most donors were white British and more were female, and clonal diversity was possibly underestimated.

Germline V gene sequence: CDR1 SEHNR, CDR2 FQNEAQ (reference sequence). The junction had 1 base not matched to a gene; V was cut back by 6 bases and J by 1 base. The CDR3 contains 13 residues. In the case of this clone: Its cognate antigen is unknown.

TCRdb's table, derived via immunoSEQ multiplex PCR, lists solely in-frame clones and lacks some. Here the sample spans some 130,000 clones, about nine tenths being singletons. The chain uses TRBV7-9 and TRBJ1-1; 8 positions agree with TRBD1. Sample: peripheral blood, taken on day 0 of AZD1222 vaccination. This sequence was found in an adult in good health. CDR3 protein: CASRGQENTEAFF. The CDR3, as DNA: TGTGCCAGCAGGGGACAGGAGAACACTGAAGCTTTCTTT. The full variable domain, in which reference TRBV7-9 and TRBJ1-1 provide the parts outside the CDR3, is DTGVSQNPRHKITKRGQNVTFRCDPISEHNRLYWYRQTLGQGPEFLTYFQNEAQLEKSRLLSDRFSAERPKGSFSTLEIQRTEQGDSAMYLCASRGQENTEAFFGQGTRLTVV.